The source of this T cell receptor beta chain is a study of T cells in Graves' hyperthyroidism and ophthalmopathy. Amplified TCR beta CDR3 regions came from RNA transcripts. With the HTBI primer set, the TCR CDR3 went through a first round of RT-PCR. TCRdb called the multiplex PCR reads again in MiXCR, with one record for every CDR3 protein. The sample yields roughly 800,000 distinct CDR3 sequences, approximately 40% seen once. Trimming took off 2 bases at V and 5 bases at J, with 3 bases between the two ends. The CDR3 runs 12 residues. Per the germline V gene, CDR1 is SNHLY and CDR2 is FYNNEI. The sequencing sample was made of blood. This chain uses TRBV2 with TRBJ1-4; D gene unclear. The clonotype originates from a man younger than 30 with Graves' hyperthyroidism. The CDR3 loop reads CASSESNEKLFF. CDR3 DNA: TGTGCCAGCAGTGAATCGAATGAAAAACTGTTTTTT.